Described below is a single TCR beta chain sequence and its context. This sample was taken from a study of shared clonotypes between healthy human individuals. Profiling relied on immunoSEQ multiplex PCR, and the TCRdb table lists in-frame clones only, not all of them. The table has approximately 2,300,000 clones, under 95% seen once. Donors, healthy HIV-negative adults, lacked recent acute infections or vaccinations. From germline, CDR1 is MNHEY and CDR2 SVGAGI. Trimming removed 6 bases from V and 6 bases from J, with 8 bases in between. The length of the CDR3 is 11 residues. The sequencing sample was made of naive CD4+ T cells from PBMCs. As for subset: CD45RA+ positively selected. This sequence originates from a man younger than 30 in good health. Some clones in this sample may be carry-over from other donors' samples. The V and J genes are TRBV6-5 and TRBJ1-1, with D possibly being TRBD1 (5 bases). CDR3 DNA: TGTGCCAGCAGCGCGGGACCTGAAGCTTTCTTT. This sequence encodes CASSAGPEAFF.